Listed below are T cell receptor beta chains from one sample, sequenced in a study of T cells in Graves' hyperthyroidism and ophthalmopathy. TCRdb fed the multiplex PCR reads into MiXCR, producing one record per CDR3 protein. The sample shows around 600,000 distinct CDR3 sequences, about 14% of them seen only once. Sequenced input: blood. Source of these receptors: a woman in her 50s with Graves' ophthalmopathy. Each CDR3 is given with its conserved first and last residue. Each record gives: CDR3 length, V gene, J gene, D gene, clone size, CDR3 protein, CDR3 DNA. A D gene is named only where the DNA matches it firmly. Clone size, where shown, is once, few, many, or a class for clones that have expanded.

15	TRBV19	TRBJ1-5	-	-	CASSPAGAGNQPQHF	TGTGCCAGTAGCCCCGCCGGGGCCGGCAATCAGCCCCAGCATTTT
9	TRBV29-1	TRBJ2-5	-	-	CSVDTTQYF	TGCAGCGTTGATACGACCCAGTACTTC
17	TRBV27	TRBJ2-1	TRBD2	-	CASSPGTSGRAYNEQFF	TGTGCCAGCAGCCCTGGGACTAGCGGGAGGGCCTACAATGAGCAGTTTTTC
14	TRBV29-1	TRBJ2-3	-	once	CSVGGRASRDTQYF	TGCAGCGTTGGAGGACGGGCCTCCAGGGATACGCAGTATTTT
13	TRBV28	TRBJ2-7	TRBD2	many	CASSPGLAPEQYF	TGTGCCAGCAGCCCGGGACTAGCCCCCGAGCAGTACTTC
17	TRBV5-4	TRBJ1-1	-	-	CASSLAGRRGGWAEAFF	TGTGCCAGCAGCTTGGCTGGTCGACGAGGGGGGTGGGCTGAAGCTTTCTTT
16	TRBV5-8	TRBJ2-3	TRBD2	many	CASSWGLAGFTDTQYF	TGTGCCAGCAGCTGGGGACTAGCGGGATTCACAGATACGCAGTATTTT
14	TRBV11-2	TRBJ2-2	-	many	CASQPGRRFGELFF	TGTGCCAGCCAACCGGGACGGCGATTCGGGGAGCTGTTTTTT
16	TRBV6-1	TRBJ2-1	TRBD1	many	CASRLNWDRAWGEQFF	TGTGCCAGCAGATTAAACTGGGACAGGGCGTGGGGTGAGCAGTTCTTC
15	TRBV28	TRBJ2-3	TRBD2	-	CASSQTSGRADTQYF	TGTGCCAGCAGCCAGACTAGCGGGAGGGCAGATACGCAGTATTTT
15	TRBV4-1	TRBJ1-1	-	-	CASSQVSSIHTEAFF	TGCGCCAGCAGCCAAGTCTCAAGCATACACACTGAAGCTTTCTTT
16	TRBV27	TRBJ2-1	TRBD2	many	CASSSTRGGHYNEQFF	TGTGCCAGCAGTTCGACGCGGGGGGGGCATTACAATGAGCAGTTCTTC
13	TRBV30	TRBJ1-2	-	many	CAWTTGLSGGYTF	TGTGCCTGGACCACAGGTTTATCAGGGGGCTACACCTTC
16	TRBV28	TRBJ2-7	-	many	CASSSFEGPTYYEQYF	TGTGCCAGCAGTTCTTTCGAGGGCCCGACATACTACGAGCAGTACTTC
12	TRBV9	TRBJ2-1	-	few	CASSILENEQFF	TGTGCCAGCAGCATACTAGAGAATGAGCAGTTCTTC
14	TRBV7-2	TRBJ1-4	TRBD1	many	CASSPDRGVEKLFF	TGTGCCAGCAGCCCCGACAGGGGGGTTGAAAAACTGTTTTTT
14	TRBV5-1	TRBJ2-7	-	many	CASSLERRTYEQYF	TGCGCCAGCAGCTTGGAACGACGCACCTACGAGCAGTACTTC
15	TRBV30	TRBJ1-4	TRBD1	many	CASNSGTAINEKLFF	TGTGCCTCCAACTCCGGGACAGCAATTAATGAAAAACTGTTTTTT
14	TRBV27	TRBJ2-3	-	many	CASSLREAPDTQYF	TGTGCCAGCAGTTTAAGGGAGGCCCCAGATACGCAGTATTTT
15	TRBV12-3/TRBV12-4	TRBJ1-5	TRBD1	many	CASSTQGASNQPQHF	TGTGCCAGCAGTACCCAGGGGGCCAGCAATCAGCCCCAGCATTTT
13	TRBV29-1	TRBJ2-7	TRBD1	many	CSVEGGGRTMQYF	TGCAGCGTTGAAGGAGGGGGCCGGACAATGCAGTACTTC
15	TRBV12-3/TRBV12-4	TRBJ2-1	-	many	CASSQQEPSYNEQFF	TGTGCCAGCAGTCAACAGGAGCCTAGCTACAATGAGCAGTTCTTC
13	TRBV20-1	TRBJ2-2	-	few	CSAMWFGTGELFF	TGCAGTGCTATGTGGTTCGGCACCGGGGAGCTGTTTTTT
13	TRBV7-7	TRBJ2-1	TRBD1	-	CASSWDRGREQFF	TGTGCTAGCAGCTGGGACAGGGGGCGTGAGCAGTTCTTC
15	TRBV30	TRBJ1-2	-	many	CAWSVHVGANYGYTF	TGTGCCTGGAGTGTCCATGTGGGCGCGAACTATGGCTACACCTTC
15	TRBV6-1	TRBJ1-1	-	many	CASSPDPFLNTEAFF	TGTGCCAGCAGTCCGGATCCCTTTTTGAACACTGAAGCTTTCTTT
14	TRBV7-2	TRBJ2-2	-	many	CASSLGRGSRELFF	TGTGCCAGCAGCTTAGGACGTGGTTCGAGGGAGCTGTTTTTT
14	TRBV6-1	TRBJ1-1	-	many	CASLIGGAGTEAFF	TGTGCCAGCTTGATTGGGGGCGCGGGCACTGAAGCTTTCTTT
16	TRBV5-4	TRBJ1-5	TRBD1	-	CASSFTGQGPNQPQHF	TGTGCCAGCAGCTTCACCGGACAGGGGCCCAATCAGCCCCAGCATTTT
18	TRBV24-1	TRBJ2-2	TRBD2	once	CATSDWTSGRRNTGELFF	TGTGCCACCAGTGATTGGACTAGCGGGAGAAGGAACACCGGGGAGCTGTTTTTT
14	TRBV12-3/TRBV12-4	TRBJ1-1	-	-	CASSDPGSTTEAFF	TGTGCCAGCAGCGATCCGGGATCTACGACTGAAGCTTTCTTT
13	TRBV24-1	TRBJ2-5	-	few	CATSDPDVETQYF	TGTGCCACCAGTGATCCGGATGTGGAGACCCAGTACTTC
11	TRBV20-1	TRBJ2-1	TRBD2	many	CSAKLAGEQFF	TGCAGTGCGAAGCTAGCGGGAGAGCAGTTCTTC
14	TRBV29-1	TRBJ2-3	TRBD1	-	CSVDPRGPTDTQYF	TGCAGCGTTGACCCCAGGGGGCCCACAGATACGCAGTATTTT
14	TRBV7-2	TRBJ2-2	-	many	CASSLGFRSGELFF	TGTGCCAGCAGCTTAGGTTTCCGTTCCGGGGAGCTGTTTTTT
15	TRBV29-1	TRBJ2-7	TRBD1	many	CSVKRDVDRSYEQYF	TGCAGCGTGAAGAGAGACGTGGACAGGAGCTACGAGCAGTACTTC
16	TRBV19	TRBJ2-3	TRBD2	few	CASSILAGGPTDTQYF	TGTGCCAGTAGTATACTGGCGGGAGGGCCCACAGATACGCAGTATTTT
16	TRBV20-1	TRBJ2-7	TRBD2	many	CSASGTSGFSSGEQYF	TGCAGTGCTAGTGGGACTAGCGGGTTCTCCTCCGGCGAGCAGTACTTC
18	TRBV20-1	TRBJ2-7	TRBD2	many	CSARDYPGLAGSSYEQYF	TGCAGTGCTAGAGATTACCCTGGGTTAGCGGGGAGCTCCTACGAGCAGTACTTC
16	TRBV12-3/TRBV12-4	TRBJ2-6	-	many	CASSLVQGSGANVLTF	TGTGCCAGCAGTTTGGTACAGGGATCTGGGGCCAACGTCCTGACTTTC
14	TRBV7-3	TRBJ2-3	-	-	CASSYGQPPDTQYF	TGTGCCAGCAGCTATGGACAGCCACCAGATACGCAGTATTTT
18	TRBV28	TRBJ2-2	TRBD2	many	CASTLPQREISGTGELFF	TGTGCCAGCACCCTACCCCAGCGGGAGATTTCGGGCACCGGGGAGCTGTTTTTT
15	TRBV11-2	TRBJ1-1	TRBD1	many	CASSSWTGGNTEAFF	TGTGCCAGCAGCTCATGGACAGGGGGGAACACTGAAGCTTTCTTT
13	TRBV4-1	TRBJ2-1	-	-	CASSQDYGRKQFF	TGCGCCAGCAGCCAAGATTATGGGAGGAAGCAGTTCTTC
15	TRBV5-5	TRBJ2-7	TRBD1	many	CASSLDTGVFDEQYF	TGTGCCAGCAGCTTGGATACAGGGGTGTTCGACGAGCAGTACTTC
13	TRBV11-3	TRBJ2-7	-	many	CASNRGSSYEQYF	TGTGCCAGCAACCGGGGGAGCTCCTACGAGCAGTACTTC
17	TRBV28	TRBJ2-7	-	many	CASSFPLRLELHYEQYF	TGTGCCAGCAGTTTCCCATTGCGTCTAGAGCTTCACTACGAGCAGTACTTC
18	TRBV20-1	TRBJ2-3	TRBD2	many	CSARDRSSGRTGPDTQYF	TGCAGTGCTAGAGACCGGTCTAGCGGGAGGACGGGTCCAGATACGCAGTATTTT
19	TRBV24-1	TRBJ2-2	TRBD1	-	CATSDLPYAGTGDTGELFF	TGTGCCACCAGTGATTTGCCGTACGCCGGGACAGGGGACACCGGGGAGCTGTTTTTT
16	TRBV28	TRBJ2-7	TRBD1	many	CASSTPGTGNPYEQYF	TGTGCCAGCAGTACACCCGGGACAGGCAATCCCTACGAGCAGTACTTC
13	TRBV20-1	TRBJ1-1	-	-	CSAKDSWRGGAFF	TGCAGTGCAAAGGACAGTTGGAGGGGGGGAGCTTTCTTT
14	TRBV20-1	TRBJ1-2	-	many	CSATESSGDYGYTF	TGCAGTGCTACAGAAAGTTCGGGAGACTATGGCTACACCTTC
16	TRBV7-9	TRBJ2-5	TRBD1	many	CASSLSDRGFQETQYF	TGTGCCAGCAGCTTATCTGACAGGGGGTTTCAAGAGACCCAGTACTTC
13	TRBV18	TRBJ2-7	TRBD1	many	CASSPGQAHEQYF	TGTGCCAGCTCACCTGGACAGGCCCACGAGCAGTACTTC